The 13 T cell receptor beta chains in this list originate from one sample, sequenced in a study of Graves' ophthalmopathy and Graves' hyperthyroidism. Researchers took RNA transcripts and amplified TCR beta CDR3 regions from them. First-round RT-PCR employed HTBI primers, with a second-round multiplex PCR after it. TCRdb fed the multiplex PCR reads into MiXCR, producing one record per CDR3 protein. The sample lists 240,000 or so distinct CDR3 sequences; roughly 50% were seen once. The sample comprised peripheral blood. The receptors shown here come from an adult man with Graves' ophthalmopathy.

In this sample, this clonotype turned up many times. The chain has TRBV29-1 and TRBJ1-1; the D is unclear. Germline CDR1 is SQVTM and CDR2 is ANQGSEA. CDR3 length equals 10 residues. V gave up 7 bases and J gave up 1 base, with 4 bases separating them. CDR3 residues: CSARNTEAFF. CDR3 bases: TGCAGCGCAAGGAACACTGAAGCTTTCTTT.

The chain combines TRBV5-1 with TRBJ2-7; TRBD1 aligns across 7 bases. The CDR3 totals 16 residues. Germline-derived CDR1 and CDR2 are SGHRS and YFSETQ. With V trimmed by 0 bases and J by 3 bases, 9 bases remained unmatched. The CDR3 coding sequence is TGCGCCAGCAGCTTGGCCCCGGGACAGAGAAGCTACGAGCAGTACTTC. Its protein is CASSLAPGQRSYEQYF.

This clonotype was observed a handful of times. This sequence joins TRBV20-1 and TRBJ2-5; 11 bases are a match to TRBD2. The CDR3 has 17 residues. With V trimmed by 3 bases and J by 1 base, 10 bases remained unmatched. Germline V gene lookup returns CDR1 DFQATT and CDR2 SNEGSKA (reference sequence). For the CDR3, the DNA is TGCAGTGCTAGGTGGCCTAGCGGGAGGCCGATCCAAGAGACCCAGTACTTC. Its protein is CSARWPSGRPIQETQYF.

With regard to this clonotype: One end of the junction is discordant with germline, which a read error may explain. The V gene is TRBV10-3, the J gene TRBJ2-7; 10 nucleotides match TRBD2. The CDR3 is 16 amino acids. Per germline, CDR1 ENHRY and CDR2 SYGVKD. CDR3 coding DNA: TGTGCCAGCAGTGAAGCGCGGCCGGGACTAGCGAAGGAGCAGTACTTC. Residues: CASSEARPGLAKEQYF.

This clonotype has only a few counts. This chain joins TRBV5-1 and TRBJ2-7; TRBD1 aligns across 8 bases. The CDR3 totals 15 residues. Per the germline V gene, CDR1 is SGHRS and CDR2 is YFSETQ. Losses at the gene ends were 5 bases for V and 4 bases for J; bases not matched to a gene: 11. The CDR3 loop is CASSQNPGTGYEQYF. The CDR3 nucleotides read TGCGCCAGCAGTCAGAATCCCGGGACAGGTTACGAGCAGTACTTC.

The chain links TRBV19 to TRBJ1-4, with a tentative D call TRBD1 (6 bases). The CDR3 covers 15 residues. The V gene's germline CDR1 is LNHDA and CDR2 SQIVND (reference sequence). The V gene lost 5 bases and the J gene lost 7 bases, with 17 bases spanning the gap. The CDR3 region is CASSPLDSIGEKLFF. CDR3 DNA sequence: TGTGCCAGTAGTCCTCTGGACAGTATCGGTGAAAAACTGTTTTTT.

This clonotype has at least ten counts. The chain combines TRBV15 with TRBJ1-6; D gene uncertain. The V gene lost 0 bases and the J gene lost 7 bases, with 10 bases spanning the gap. This CDR3 comprises 15 residues. Looked up from germline, CDR1 is LNHNV and CDR2 is YYDKDF (reference sequence). CDR3 DNA sequence: TGTGCCACCAGCAGAGATCCTGAACGAAATTCACCCCTCCACTTT. Its protein is CATSRDPERNSPLHF. The full variable domain, with the rest looked up from reference TRBV15 and TRBJ1-6, is DAMVIQNPRYQVTQFGKPVTLSCSQTLNHNVMYWYQQKSSQAPKLLFHYYDKDFNNEADTPDNFQSRRPNTSFCFLDIRSPGLGDTAMYLCATSRDPERNSPLHFGNGTRLTVT.

This clonotype was observed at least ten times. The V call is TRBV10-3, the J call TRBJ1-1; D ambiguous. CDR3 length: 14 amino acids. Trimming pared 2 bases from V and 2 bases from J, leaving 9 bases between. Germline assignment: CDR1 ENHRY and CDR2 SYGVKD. The chain's CDR3 is CAISEVVKNTEAFF. The CDR3 bases are TGTGCCATCAGTGAGGTTGTCAAAAACACTGAAGCTTTCTTT.

J is TRBJ1-4 and V is TRBV7-3; maybe TRBD1 (6 bases). The CDR3 length is 16 residues. Trimming removed 6 bases from V and 5 bases from J, with 19 bases in between. CDR1 is SGHTA and CDR2 is FQGTGA in the germline V gene. The CDR3 here is CASRRGGAAYNEKLFF. The CDR3 nucleotides are TGTGCCAGCAGGCGAGGGGGGGCCGCATACAATGAAAAACTGTTTTTT.

This clonotype has just a few counts. The chain carries TRBV4-1 and TRBJ1-2, with TRBD1 matching 7 bases. Unmatched junction bases numbered 1, after V lost 0 bases and J lost 3 bases. CDR3 size: 14 residues. CDR1 and CDR2 (germline): MGHRA, YSYEKL. The CDR3 protein is CASSQEGTDYGYTF. CDR3 nucleotide sequence: TGCGCCAGCAGCCAAGAAGGGACAGACTATGGCTACACCTTC.

As DNA, the CDR3 is TGCGCCAGCAGCTTGGACTTCTACGAGCAGTACTTC. Translated, it gives CASSLDFYEQYF. The chain has TRBV5-1 and TRBJ2-7; no firm D call. The CDR3 extends over 12 amino acids. Germline CDR1 is SGHRS and CDR2 is YFSETQ. The germline V and J ends were trimmed by 0 bases and 3 bases, with 4 bases remaining between them.

The chain recombines TRBV9 with TRBJ2-7, with 9 bases aligning to TRBD2. The CDR3 is made up of 16 amino acids. The germline gives CDR1 SGDLS, CDR2 YYNGEE. V was pared by 4 bases and J by 0 bases, with 8 bases of the junction left unmatched. The CDR3 region has the DNA TGTGCCAGCAGCCCTTCAGCGGGAGGTCACTCCTACGAGCAGTACTTC. It is translated as CASSPSAGGHSYEQYF.

V is TRBV7-9 and J is TRBJ1-1, with 8 bases aligning to TRBD1. The germline V gene has CDR1 SEHNR and CDR2 FQNEAQ (reference sequence). V lost 6 bases, J lost 11 bases, and 5 bases stayed unmatched. The CDR3 consists of 11 residues. CDR3 region: CASSMDRAAFF. CDR3 nucleotide sequence: TGTGCCAGCAGTATGGACAGGGCGGCTTTCTTT.